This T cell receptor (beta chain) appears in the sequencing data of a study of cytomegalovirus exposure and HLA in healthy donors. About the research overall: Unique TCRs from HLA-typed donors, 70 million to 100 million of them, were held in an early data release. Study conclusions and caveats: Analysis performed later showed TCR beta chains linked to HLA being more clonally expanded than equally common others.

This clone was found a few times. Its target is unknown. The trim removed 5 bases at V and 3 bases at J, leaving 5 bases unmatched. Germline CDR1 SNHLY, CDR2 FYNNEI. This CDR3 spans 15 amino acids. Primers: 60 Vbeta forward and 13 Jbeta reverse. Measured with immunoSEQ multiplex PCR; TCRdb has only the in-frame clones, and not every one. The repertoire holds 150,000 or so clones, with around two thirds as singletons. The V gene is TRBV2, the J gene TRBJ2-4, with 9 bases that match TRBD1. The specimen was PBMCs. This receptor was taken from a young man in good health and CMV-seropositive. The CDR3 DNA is TGTGCCAGCAGTAATCCGGGACAGGGCAAAAACATTCAGTACTTC. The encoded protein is CASSNPGQGKNIQYF.